The rows below give T cell receptor beta chains drawn from one sample of a study of T cell repertoires in cytomegalovirus infection. TCRdb re-called the reads with MiXCR, one entry per CDR3 protein. The sample consists of more than 650,000 distinct CDR3 sequences, roughly 36% of them appearing once. Sequenced input: PBMCs. These receptor sequences come from a human donor in good health (CMV status not recorded). Some clones in this sample may be carry-over from other donors' samples. The CDR3 runs from the conserved cysteine through the conserved F or W. The D gene is left open where the match is weak. Some rows mark clone size as missing; the rest say once, few, many or name a class of expanded clone.

v_gene: TRBV19
j_gene: TRBJ2-1
abundance: .
d_gene: .
CDR3nt: TGTGCCAGTAGTACCGCGGACAGTCTAGGAAGGCGGTACAATGAGCAGTTCTTC
CDR3aa: CASSTADSLGRRYNEQFF

v_gene: TRBV4-1
j_gene: TRBJ1-2
abundance: few
d_gene: TRBD1
CDR3nt: TGCGCCAGCAGCCAAGATGACAGGGCCTATGGCTACACCTTC
CDR3aa: CASSQDDRAYGYTF

v_gene: TRBV4-1
j_gene: TRBJ1-6
abundance: .
d_gene: .
CDR3nt: TGCGCCAGCAGTCTGGGCGGGGTGGGCAATTCACCCCTCCACTTT
CDR3aa: CASSLGGVGNSPLHF

v_gene: TRBV12-3/TRBV12-4
j_gene: TRBJ1-5
abundance: .
d_gene: TRBD1
CDR3nt: TGTGCCAGCGGGAAGACAGGGGGCAATCAGCCCCAGCATTTT
CDR3aa: CASGKTGGNQPQHF

v_gene: TRBV6-5
j_gene: TRBJ2-1
abundance: .
d_gene: TRBD1
CDR3nt: TGTGCCAGCAGGTCCGGACAGGGCTCCTACAATGAGCAGTTCTTC
CDR3aa: CASRSGQGSYNEQFF

v_gene: TRBV28
j_gene: TRBJ1-6
abundance: many
d_gene: .
CDR3nt: TGTGCCAGCAGTTTGGGCAAGAGCTCCTATAATTCACCCCTCCACTTT
CDR3aa: CASSLGKSSYNSPLHF

v_gene: TRBV6-5
j_gene: TRBJ1-3
abundance: few
d_gene: .
CDR3nt: TGTGCCACGAGGGGACCTGGAAACACCATATATTTT
CDR3aa: CATRGPGNTIYF

v_gene: TRBV2
j_gene: TRBJ1-1
abundance: .
d_gene: .
CDR3nt: TGTGCCAGGGGCTGGGGGGCAGGCACTGAAGCTTTCTTT
CDR3aa: CARGWGAGTEAFF

v_gene: TRBV28
j_gene: TRBJ2-1
abundance: few
d_gene: .
CDR3nt: TGTGCCAGCAGTTCGCAGTGGGCCGGCAATGAGCAGTTCTTC
CDR3aa: CASSSQWAGNEQFF

v_gene: TRBV24-1
j_gene: TRBJ2-2
abundance: .
d_gene: .
CDR3nt: TGTGCCACCAGTGGTCTCATCGACGGGGAGCTGTTTTTT
CDR3aa: CATSGLIDGELFF

v_gene: TRBV28
j_gene: TRBJ1-1
abundance: .
d_gene: .
CDR3nt: TGTGCCAGCAGTTTCTGGGCCCAACGGGGGACTGAAGCTTTCTTT
CDR3aa: CASSFWAQRGTEAFF

v_gene: TRBV28
j_gene: TRBJ1-2
abundance: few
d_gene: .
CDR3nt: TGTGCCAGCAGTATGGACATCAACTATGGCTACACCTTC
CDR3aa: CASSMDINYGYTF

v_gene: TRBV5-1
j_gene: TRBJ1-1
abundance: .
d_gene: .
CDR3nt: TGCGCCAGCAGCTTGGTGGGGGGACTGATGAACACTGAAGCTTTCTTT
CDR3aa: CASSLVGGLMNTEAFF

v_gene: TRBV7-6
j_gene: TRBJ1-1
abundance: once
d_gene: .
CDR3nt: TGTGCCAGCAGCCGACCCATCATTTCAAACACTGAAGCTTTCTTT
CDR3aa: CASSRPIISNTEAFF

v_gene: TRBV28
j_gene: TRBJ1-2
abundance: .
d_gene: .
CDR3nt: TGTGCCAGCTCCAGGGGCTCGGGTGGCTACACCTTC
CDR3aa: CASSRGSGGYTF

v_gene: TRBV19
j_gene: TRBJ2-1
abundance: .
d_gene: TRBD1
CDR3nt: TGTGCCAGTAGGCCAATACAGGGGGAAAATTACAATGAGCAGTTATTC
CDR3aa: CASRPIQGENYNEQLF

v_gene: TRBV28
j_gene: TRBJ2-1
abundance: few
d_gene: TRBD2
CDR3nt: TGTGCCAGCAGTTTAATGGCGGGAGGGCCAAATGAGCAGTTCTTC
CDR3aa: CASSLMAGGPNEQFF

v_gene: TRBV7-9
j_gene: TRBJ2-3
abundance: few
d_gene: .
CDR3nt: TGTGCCAGCAGCAAAGCTGAAACTAGCACAGATACGCAGTATTTT
CDR3aa: CASSKAETSTDTQYF

v_gene: TRBV6-1
j_gene: TRBJ2-4
abundance: few
d_gene: .
CDR3nt: TGTGCCAGCAGCTCGAGGGGGGTTGGCAAAAACATTCAGTACTTC
CDR3aa: CASSSRGVGKNIQYF

v_gene: TRBV6-1
j_gene: TRBJ1-2
abundance: few
d_gene: TRBD1
CDR3nt: TGTGCCAGCAGTTCACAGGGGGGGCACTATGGCTACACCTTC
CDR3aa: CASSSQGGHYGYTF

v_gene: TRBV10-3
j_gene: TRBJ2-3
abundance: .
d_gene: .
CDR3nt: TGTGCCATCGGTGGACAGTCAGGCAAAAGCACAGATGCGCAGTATTTT
CDR3aa: CAIGGQSGKSTDAQYF

v_gene: TRBV29-1
j_gene: TRBJ2-1
abundance: .
d_gene: .
CDR3nt: TGCAGCGTGGAAGGTACTATCGGGCCTAGCTACAATGAGCAGTTCTTC
CDR3aa: CSVEGTIGPSYNEQFF

v_gene: TRBV12-3/TRBV12-4
j_gene: TRBJ1-1
abundance: many
d_gene: .
CDR3nt: TGTGCCAGCAGCCCTAGGGTGAACACTGAAGCTTTCTTT
CDR3aa: CASSPRVNTEAFF

v_gene: TRBV11-2
j_gene: TRBJ2-3
abundance: few
d_gene: TRBD2
CDR3nt: TGTGCCAGCAGCCCGAGGCAAGCGGGGATATACACAGATACGCAGTATTTT
CDR3aa: CASSPRQAGIYTDTQYF

v_gene: TRBV5-1
j_gene: TRBJ1-3
abundance: .
d_gene: .
CDR3nt: TGCGCCAGCAGCTCCCAAGGGGGGGCGAAGGGAAACACCATATATTTT
CDR3aa: CASSSQGGAKGNTIYF

v_gene: TRBV28
j_gene: TRBJ1-1
abundance: .
d_gene: .
CDR3nt: TGTGCCAGCAGTTCCCGACAGACTGAAGCTTTCTTT
CDR3aa: CASSSRQTEAFF

v_gene: TRBV4-1
j_gene: TRBJ1-2
abundance: .
d_gene: .
CDR3nt: TGCGCCAGCAGCCGACCACAGGAGGCCAGTGGCTACACCTTC
CDR3aa: CASSRPQEASGYTF

v_gene: TRBV6-4
j_gene: TRBJ1-1
abundance: .
d_gene: TRBD1
CDR3nt: TGTGCCAGCAGGAGACAGGGTAACACGAACACTGAAGCTTTCTTT
CDR3aa: CASRRQGNTNTEAFF

v_gene: TRBV12-3/TRBV12-4
j_gene: TRBJ2-5
abundance: few
d_gene: TRBD2
CDR3nt: TGTGCCAGCAGTCGAAGCGGGACTATGGGGACCCAGTACTTC
CDR3aa: CASSRSGTMGTQYF

v_gene: TRBV11-2
j_gene: TRBJ2-5
abundance: few
d_gene: TRBD2
CDR3nt: TGTGCCAGCAGCTCGGGGACTAGCGGGAGTGTAGAGACCCAGTACTTC
CDR3aa: CASSSGTSGSVETQYF

v_gene: TRBV7-8
j_gene: TRBJ1-6
abundance: many
d_gene: .
CDR3nt: TGTGCCAGCAGCTCAAGTGATCTCTATAATTCACCCCTCCACTTT
CDR3aa: CASSSSDLYNSPLHF

v_gene: TRBV2
j_gene: TRBJ2-3
abundance: .
d_gene: .
CDR3nt: TGTGCCAGCAGTGTCCCACTAGGGACCCCTAGCACAGATACGCAGTATTTT
CDR3aa: CASSVPLGTPSTDTQYF

v_gene: TRBV19
j_gene: TRBJ2-7
abundance: .
d_gene: TRBD1
CDR3nt: TGTGCCACTTCACCTTCCGCGACAGGGGCCCCCTACGAGCAGTACTTC
CDR3aa: CATSPSATGAPYEQYF

v_gene: TRBV12-3/TRBV12-4
j_gene: TRBJ1-5
abundance: .
d_gene: .
CDR3nt: TGTGCCAGCAGTCTCGGCGACAAGCAGCCCCAGCATTTT
CDR3aa: CASSLGDKQPQHF

v_gene: TRBV6-1
j_gene: TRBJ2-6
abundance: many
d_gene: .
CDR3nt: TGTGCCAGCAGTGAAGCTTTGACAGGTACCCGCTCTGGGGCCAACGTCCTGACTTTC
CDR3aa: CASSEALTGTRSGANVLTF

v_gene: TRBV28
j_gene: TRBJ2-5
abundance: .
d_gene: TRBD2
CDR3nt: TGTGCCAGCAGCCCCGGACTAGCGGGGTTACAAGAGACCCAGTACTTC
CDR3aa: CASSPGLAGLQETQYF

v_gene: TRBV20-1
j_gene: TRBJ1-1
abundance: once
d_gene: .
CDR3nt: TGCAGTGCTAGAGAGACTTCCTACACTGAAGCTTTCTTT
CDR3aa: CSARETSYTEAFF

v_gene: TRBV7-2
j_gene: TRBJ1-5
abundance: many
d_gene: .
CDR3nt: TGTGCCAGCAGCTTAGGGGGAGGGCAGGGCTATCAGCCCCAGCATTTT
CDR3aa: CASSLGGGQGYQPQHF

v_gene: TRBV7-2
j_gene: TRBJ2-5
abundance: .
d_gene: TRBD2
CDR3nt: TGTGCCAGCAGCCGGTATCACAAAGCGGGGGCGGGAAGTCAAGAGACCCAGTACTTC
CDR3aa: CASSRYHKAGAGSQETQYF

v_gene: TRBV6-2/TRBV6-3
j_gene: TRBJ2-5
abundance: few
d_gene: .
CDR3nt: TGTGCCAGCAGTCCTGGACCCGCTATAATTTGGGAGACCCAGTACTTC
CDR3aa: CASSPGPAIIWETQYF

v_gene: TRBV5-5
j_gene: TRBJ2-4
abundance: .
d_gene: .
CDR3nt: TGTGCCAGCAGCTCAGACAGCTCCAAAAACATTCAGTACTTC
CDR3aa: CASSSDSSKNIQYF

v_gene: TRBV28
j_gene: TRBJ2-3
abundance: .
d_gene: TRBD1
CDR3nt: TGTGCCAGCAGTTTAAGATTCACCGGCGGGGACAGGGAGACAGATACGCAGTATTTT
CDR3aa: CASSLRFTGGDRETDTQYF

v_gene: TRBV19
j_gene: TRBJ1-4
abundance: .
d_gene: TRBD1
CDR3nt: TGTGCCAGTAGTCCCGGTACCGGGACAGGGACCAGAGTGCCAACTAATGAAAAACTGTTTTTT
CDR3aa: CASSPGTGTGTRVPTNEKLFF

v_gene: TRBV27
j_gene: TRBJ2-5
abundance: few
d_gene: TRBD2
CDR3nt: TGTGCCAGCAGTCCCGGACTAGTGGGAGCCCAGTACTTC
CDR3aa: CASSPGLVGAQYF